This TCR beta chain was retrieved from a study of control samples from healthy donors and cancer patients. This CDR3 comprises 14 residues. V was trimmed by 6 bases and J by 2 bases, leaving 14 bases between them. Looked up from germline, CDR1 is LGHNT and CDR2 is FRNRAP. Sequenced by immunoSEQ multiplex PCR; TCRdb stores in-frame clones only, minus some. The sample shows about 410,000 clones, 90% of them seen only once. The chain has TRBV12-5 and TRBJ2-7; D is uncertain. The TCR originated in a man between 40 and 49 years old with head and neck cancer. The sequenced material came from PBMCs. CDR3 DNA sequence: TGTGCTAGTGGGCCCATGGTCGCAACCTACGAGCAGTACTTC. This gives the protein CASGPMVATYEQYF.